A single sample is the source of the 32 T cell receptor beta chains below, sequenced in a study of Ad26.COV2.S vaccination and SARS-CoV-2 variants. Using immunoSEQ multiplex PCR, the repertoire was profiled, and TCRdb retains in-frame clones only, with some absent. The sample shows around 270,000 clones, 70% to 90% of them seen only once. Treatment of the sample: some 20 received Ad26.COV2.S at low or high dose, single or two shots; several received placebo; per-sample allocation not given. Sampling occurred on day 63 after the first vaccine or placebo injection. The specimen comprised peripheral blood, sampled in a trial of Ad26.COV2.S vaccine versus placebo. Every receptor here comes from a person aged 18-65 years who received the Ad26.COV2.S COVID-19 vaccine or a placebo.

Written as DNA, the CDR3 is TGTGCCAGCAGCGTAAACCCACTTAACGACAGGGTTGATGAGCAGTTCTTC. Protein: CASSVNPLNDRVDEQFF. The chain uses TRBV9 and TRBJ2-1; 7 nucleotides agree with TRBD1. This CDR3 region has 17 residues. V was clipped by 1 base and J by 8 bases; unmatched bases: 15. Germline-derived CDR1 and CDR2 are SGDLS and YYNGEE.

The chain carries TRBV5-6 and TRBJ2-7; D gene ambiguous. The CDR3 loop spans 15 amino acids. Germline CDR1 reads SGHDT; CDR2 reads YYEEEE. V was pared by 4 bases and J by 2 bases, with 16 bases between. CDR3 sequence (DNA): TGTGCCAGCAGCCGGTGGGTACATGAAGCCTACGAGCAGTACTTC. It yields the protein CASSRWVHEAYEQYF.

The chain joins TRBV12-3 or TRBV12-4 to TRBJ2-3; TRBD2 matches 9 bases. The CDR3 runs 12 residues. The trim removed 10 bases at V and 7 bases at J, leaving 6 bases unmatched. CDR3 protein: CAINAGGHTQYF. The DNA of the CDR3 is TGTGCCATCAACGCGGGGGGGCATACGCAGTATTTT.

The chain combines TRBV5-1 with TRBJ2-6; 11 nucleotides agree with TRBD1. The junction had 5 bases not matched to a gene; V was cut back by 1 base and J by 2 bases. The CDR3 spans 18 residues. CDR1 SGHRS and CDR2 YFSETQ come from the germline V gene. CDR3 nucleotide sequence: TGCGCCAGCAGCTTGAGGGGACAGGGGGAACCTGGGGCCAACGTCCTGACTTTC. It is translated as CASSLRGQGEPGANVLTF.

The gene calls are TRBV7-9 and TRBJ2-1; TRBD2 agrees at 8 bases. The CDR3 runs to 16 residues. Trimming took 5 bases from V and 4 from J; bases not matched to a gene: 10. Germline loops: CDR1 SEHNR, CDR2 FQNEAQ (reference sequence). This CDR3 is CASSPPPAGAYNEQFF. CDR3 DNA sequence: TGTGCCAGCAGCCCCCCCCCAGCGGGGGCGTACAATGAGCAGTTCTTC.

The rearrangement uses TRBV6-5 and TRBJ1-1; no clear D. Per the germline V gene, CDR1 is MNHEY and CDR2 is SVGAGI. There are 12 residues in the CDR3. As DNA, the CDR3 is TGTTCCAAAGGGAGAGTTTGTGCTGAAGCTTTCTTT. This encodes CSKGRVCAEAFF.

The CDR3 nucleotides are TGTGCCAGCAGCTTGGCGTGGGGGGAAAAACTGTTTTTT. Translation gives CASSLAWGEKLFF. J is TRBJ1-4 and V is TRBV5-6; D possibly corresponds to TRBD1 (5 bases). The germline CDR1 and CDR2 sequences are SGHDT and YYEEEE. CDR3 length equals 13 residues. V lost 0 bases and J lost 8, with 8 bases in between. Full variable domain (outside the CDR3, taken from reference TRBV5-6 and TRBJ1-4): DAGVTQSPTHLIKTRGQQVTLRCSPKSGHDTVSWYQQALGQGPQFIFQYYEEEERQRGNFPDRFSGHQFPNYSSELNVNALLLGDSALYLCASSLAWGEKLFFGSGTQLSVL.

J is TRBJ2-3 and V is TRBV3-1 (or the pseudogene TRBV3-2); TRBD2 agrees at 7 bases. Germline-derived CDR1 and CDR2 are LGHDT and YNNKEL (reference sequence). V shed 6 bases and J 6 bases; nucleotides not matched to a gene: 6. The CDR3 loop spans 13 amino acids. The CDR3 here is CASSTTSRDTQYF. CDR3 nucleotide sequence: TGTGCCAGCAGTACGACTAGCCGGGATACGCAGTATTTT.

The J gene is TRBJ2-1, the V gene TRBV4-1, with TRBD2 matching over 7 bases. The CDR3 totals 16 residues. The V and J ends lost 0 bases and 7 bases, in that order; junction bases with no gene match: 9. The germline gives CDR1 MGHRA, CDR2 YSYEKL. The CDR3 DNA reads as TGCGCCAGCAGCCAAGATAGGACGGGGGGATGGAATGAGCAGTTCTTC. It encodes CASSQDRTGGWNEQFF.

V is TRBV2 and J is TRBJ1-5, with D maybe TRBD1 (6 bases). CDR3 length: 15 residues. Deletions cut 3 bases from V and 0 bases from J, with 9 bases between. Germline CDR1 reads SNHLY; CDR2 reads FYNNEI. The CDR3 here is CASSEDRYSNQPQHF. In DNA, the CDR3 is TGTGCCAGCAGTGAGGACAGATATAGCAATCAGCCCCAGCATTTT. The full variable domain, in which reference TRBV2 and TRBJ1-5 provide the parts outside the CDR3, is EPEVTQTPSHQVTQMGQEVILRCVPISNHLYFYWYRQILGQKVEFLVSFYNNEISEKSEIFDDQFSVERPDGSNFTLKIRSTKLEDSAMYFCASSEDRYSNQPQHFGDGTRLSIL.

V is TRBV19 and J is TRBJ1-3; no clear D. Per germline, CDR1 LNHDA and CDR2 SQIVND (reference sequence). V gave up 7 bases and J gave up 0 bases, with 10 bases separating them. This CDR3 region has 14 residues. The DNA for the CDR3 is TGTGCCAGTAATCTCCGCGGCTCTGGAAACACCATATATTTT. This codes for CASNLRGSGNTIYF.

The CDR3 loop is CASSLRGLGTGLNTEAFF. The CDR3 DNA reads TGTGCCAGCAGTTTACGCGGGTTGGGAACCGGATTGAACACTGAAGCTTTCTTT. The rearrangement links TRBV27 to TRBJ1-1, with D hard to call. The germline V gene has CDR1 MNHEY and CDR2 SMNVEV (reference sequence). V lost 2 bases and J lost 0, with 19 bases in between. This CDR3 is built from 18 residues.

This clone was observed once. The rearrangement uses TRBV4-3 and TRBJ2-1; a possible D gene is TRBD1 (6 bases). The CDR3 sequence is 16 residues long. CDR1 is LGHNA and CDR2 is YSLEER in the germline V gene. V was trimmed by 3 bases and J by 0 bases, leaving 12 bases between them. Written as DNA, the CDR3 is TGCGCCAGCAGCCAGGACAGCGACAGCTCCTACAATGAGCAGTTCTTC. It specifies CASSQDSDSSYNEQFF.

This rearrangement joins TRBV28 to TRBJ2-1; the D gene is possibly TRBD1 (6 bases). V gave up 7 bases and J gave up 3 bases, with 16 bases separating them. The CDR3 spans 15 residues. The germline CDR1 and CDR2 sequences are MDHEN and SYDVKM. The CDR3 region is CASTHDRRLYNEQFF. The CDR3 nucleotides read TGTGCCAGCACACATGACAGGCGACTCTACAATGAGCAGTTCTTC.

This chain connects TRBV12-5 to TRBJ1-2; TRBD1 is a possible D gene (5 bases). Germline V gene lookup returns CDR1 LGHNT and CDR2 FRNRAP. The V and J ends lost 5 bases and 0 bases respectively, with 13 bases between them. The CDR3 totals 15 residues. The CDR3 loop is CASGPGGGSNYGYTF. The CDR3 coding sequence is TGTGCTAGTGGTCCCGGGGGAGGGTCTAACTATGGCTACACCTTC.

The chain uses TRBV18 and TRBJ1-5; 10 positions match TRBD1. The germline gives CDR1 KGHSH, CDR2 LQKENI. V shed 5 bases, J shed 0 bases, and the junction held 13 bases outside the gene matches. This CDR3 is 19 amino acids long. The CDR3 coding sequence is TGTGCCAGCTCAGCTGCCGGGACAGGGGCCACCTATAGCAATCAGCCCCAGCATTTT. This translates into CASSAAGTGATYSNQPQHF.

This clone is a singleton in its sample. DNA of the CDR3: TGTGCCAGCAGTTATGAGGGGGCCTCCTACAATGAGCAGTTCTTC. Amino acid sequence: CASSYEGASYNEQFF. The gene calls are TRBV6-5 and TRBJ2-1, with 7 bases matching TRBD1. The CDR3 is 15 residues long. The germline V gene has CDR1 MNHEY and CDR2 SVGAGI. With 3 bases clipped from V and 0 bases from J, the junction kept 2 bases outside the gene matches.

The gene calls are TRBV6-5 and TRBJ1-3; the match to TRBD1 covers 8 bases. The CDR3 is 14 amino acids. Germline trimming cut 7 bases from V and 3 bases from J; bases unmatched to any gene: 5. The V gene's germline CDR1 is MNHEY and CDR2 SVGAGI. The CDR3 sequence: CASTLDRVGNTIYF. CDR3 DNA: TGTGCCAGCACCCTGGACAGGGTTGGAAACACCATATATTTT.

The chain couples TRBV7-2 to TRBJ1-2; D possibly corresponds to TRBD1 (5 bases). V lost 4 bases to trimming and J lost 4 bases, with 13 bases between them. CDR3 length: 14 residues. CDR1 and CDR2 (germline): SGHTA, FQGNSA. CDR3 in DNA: TGTGCCAGCAGCTCCGGGACGCTCTTCTATGGCTACACCTTC. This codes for CASSSGTLFYGYTF.

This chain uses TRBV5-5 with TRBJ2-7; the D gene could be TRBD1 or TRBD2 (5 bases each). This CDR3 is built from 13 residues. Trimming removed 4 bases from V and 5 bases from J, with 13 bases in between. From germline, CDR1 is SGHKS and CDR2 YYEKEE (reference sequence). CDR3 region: CASSRDPNNEQYV. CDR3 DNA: TGTGCCAGCAGCCGGGACCCGAACAACGAGCAGTACGTC.

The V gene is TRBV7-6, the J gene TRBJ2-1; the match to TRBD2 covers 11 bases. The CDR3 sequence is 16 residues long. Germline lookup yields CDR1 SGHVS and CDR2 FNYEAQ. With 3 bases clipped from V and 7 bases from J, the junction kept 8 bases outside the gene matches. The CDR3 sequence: CASSFLAGGPGNEQFF. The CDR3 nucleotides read TGTGCCAGCAGCTTCCTAGCGGGAGGCCCGGGGAATGAGCAGTTCTTC.

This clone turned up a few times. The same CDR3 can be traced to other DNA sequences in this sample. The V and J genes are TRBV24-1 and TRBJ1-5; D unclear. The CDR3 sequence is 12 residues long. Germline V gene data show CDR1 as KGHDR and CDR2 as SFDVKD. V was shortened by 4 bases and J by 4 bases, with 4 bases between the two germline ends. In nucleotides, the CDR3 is TGTGCCACCAGTGAAGCAAATCAGCCCCAGCATTTT. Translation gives CATSEANQPQHF.

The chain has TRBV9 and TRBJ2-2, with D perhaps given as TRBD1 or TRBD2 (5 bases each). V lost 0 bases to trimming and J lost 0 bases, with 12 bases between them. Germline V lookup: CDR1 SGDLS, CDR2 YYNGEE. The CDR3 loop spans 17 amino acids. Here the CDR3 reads CASSVVPGPPNTGELFF. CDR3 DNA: TGTGCCAGCAGCGTAGTCCCGGGACCCCCGAACACCGGGGAGCTGTTTTTT.

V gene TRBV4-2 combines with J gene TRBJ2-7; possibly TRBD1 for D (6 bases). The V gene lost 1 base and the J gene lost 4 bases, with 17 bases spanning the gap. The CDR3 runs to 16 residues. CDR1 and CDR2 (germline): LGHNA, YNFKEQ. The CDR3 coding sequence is TGTGCCAGCAGCCAAGGGTGGACAGCGGCAGATTACGAGCAGTACTTC. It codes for CASSQGWTAADYEQYF.

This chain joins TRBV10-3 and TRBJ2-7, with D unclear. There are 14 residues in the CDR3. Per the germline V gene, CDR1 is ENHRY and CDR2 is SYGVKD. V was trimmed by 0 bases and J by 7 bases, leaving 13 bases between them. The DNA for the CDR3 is TGTGCCATCAGTGAGTCGAAGGGAACGGAAGAGCAGTACTTC. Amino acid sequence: CAISESKGTEEQYF.

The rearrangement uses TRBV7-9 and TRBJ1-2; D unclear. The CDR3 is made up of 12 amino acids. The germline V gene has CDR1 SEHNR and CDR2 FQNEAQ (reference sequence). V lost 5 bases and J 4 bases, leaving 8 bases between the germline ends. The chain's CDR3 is CASSRGGYGYTF. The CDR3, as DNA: TGTGCCAGCAGCCGTGGAGGCTATGGCTACACCTTC.

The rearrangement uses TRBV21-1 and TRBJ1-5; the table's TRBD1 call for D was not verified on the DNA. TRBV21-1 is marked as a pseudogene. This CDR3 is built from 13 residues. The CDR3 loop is CASTDYSNQPQHF. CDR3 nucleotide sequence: TGTGCCTCTACAGATTATAGCAATCAGCCCCAGCATTTT.

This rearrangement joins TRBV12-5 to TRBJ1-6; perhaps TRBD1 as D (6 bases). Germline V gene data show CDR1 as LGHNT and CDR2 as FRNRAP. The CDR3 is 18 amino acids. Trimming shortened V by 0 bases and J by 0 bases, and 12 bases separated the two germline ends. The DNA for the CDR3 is TGTGCTAGTGGTTTGGTACTTGGACAGAGCTCCTATAATTCACCCCTCCACTTT. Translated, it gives CASGLVLGQSSYNSPLHF.

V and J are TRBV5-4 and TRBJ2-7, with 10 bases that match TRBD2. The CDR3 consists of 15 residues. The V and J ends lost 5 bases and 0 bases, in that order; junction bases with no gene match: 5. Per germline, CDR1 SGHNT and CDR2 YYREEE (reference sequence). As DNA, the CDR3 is TGTGCCAGCAGGAAAGCGGGAGGGACCTCCTACGAGCAGTACGTC. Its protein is CASRKAGGTSYEQYV.

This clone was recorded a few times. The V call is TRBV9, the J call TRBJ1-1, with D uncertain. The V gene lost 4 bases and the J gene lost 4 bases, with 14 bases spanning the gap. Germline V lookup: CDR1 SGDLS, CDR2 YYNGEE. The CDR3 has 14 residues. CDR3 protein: CASSPHPGPTEAFF. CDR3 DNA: TGTGCCAGCAGCCCGCATCCTGGACCCACTGAAGCTTTCTTT.

CDR3 region: CATSSAESYNEQFF. The CDR3 nucleotides read TGTGCCACCAGCTCAGCGGAGTCCTACAATGAGCAGTTCTTC. The rearrangement joins TRBV15 to TRBJ2-1; tentative D call: TRBD2 (5 bases). The germline CDR1 and CDR2 sequences are LNHNV and YYDKDF (reference sequence). This CDR3 has 14 amino acids. V shed 5 bases and J shed 1 base, with 9 bases lying between them.

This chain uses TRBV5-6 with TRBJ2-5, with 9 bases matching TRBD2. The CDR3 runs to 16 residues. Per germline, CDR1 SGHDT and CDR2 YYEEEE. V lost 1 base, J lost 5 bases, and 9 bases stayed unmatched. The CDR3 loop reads CASSLNRGGALETQYF. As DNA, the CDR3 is TGTGCCAGCAGCTTGAATCGCGGGGGGGCCCTGGAGACCCAGTACTTC. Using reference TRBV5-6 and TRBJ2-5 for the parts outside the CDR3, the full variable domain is DAGVTQSPTHLIKTRGQQVTLRCSPKSGHDTVSWYQQALGQGPQFIFQYYEEEERQRGNFPDRFSGHQFPNYSSELNVNALLLGDSALYLCASSLNRGGALETQYFGPGTRLLVL.